The T cell receptor beta chain described here comes from a study of identical twins. The study's findings and limits: Monozygotic twin pairs showed more out-of-frame TCR alpha sharing than models estimated. Out-of-frame alpha sequences common to twins exhibited an excess of low generation probability.

TCRdb ran MiXCR on the 5' RACE reads and lists one entry per CDR3 protein. There are approximately 590,000 distinct CDR3 sequences in the sample; 9% to 10% occur only once, and around 3% lies in the top ten. Turning to this clonotype: Its antigen is not known.

This CDR3 is 16 amino acids long. Looked up from germline, CDR1 is SGHTA and CDR2 is FQGNSA. With 1 base clipped from V and 7 bases from J, the junction kept 7 bases outside the gene matches. The sample was also linked to a second study, of yellow fever vaccine responses in identical twins.

The clonotype comes from a woman aged 18-29 years in good health. The specimen sequenced was PBMCs. The chain couples TRBV7-2 to TRBJ2-1; 10 nucleotides align to TRBD2. The DNA of the CDR3 is TGTGCCAGCAGCTTAGGGGCTAGCGGGGGTATGAATGAGCAGTTCTTC. Translating it yields CASSLGASGGMNEQFF. The complete variable domain, with remaining parts taken from reference TRBV7-2 and TRBJ2-1, reads GAGVSQSPSNKVTEKGKDVELRCDPISGHTALYWYRQSLGQGLEFLIYFQGNSAPDKSGLPSDRFSAERTGGSVSTLTIQRTQQEDSAVYLCASSLGASGGMNEQFFGPGTRLTVL.